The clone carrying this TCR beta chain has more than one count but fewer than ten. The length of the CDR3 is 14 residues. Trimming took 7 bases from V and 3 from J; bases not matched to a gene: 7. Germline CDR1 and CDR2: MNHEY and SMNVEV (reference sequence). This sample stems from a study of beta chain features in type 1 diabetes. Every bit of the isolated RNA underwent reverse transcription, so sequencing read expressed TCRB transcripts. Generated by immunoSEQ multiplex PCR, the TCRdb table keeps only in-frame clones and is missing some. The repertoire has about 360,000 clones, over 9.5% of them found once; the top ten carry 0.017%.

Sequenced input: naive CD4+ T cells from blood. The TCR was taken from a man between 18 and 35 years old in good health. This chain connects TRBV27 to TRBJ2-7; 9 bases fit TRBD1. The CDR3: CASTRQGDRYEQYF. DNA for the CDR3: TGTGCCAGCACTAGACAGGGGGATCGCTACGAGCAGTACTTC.